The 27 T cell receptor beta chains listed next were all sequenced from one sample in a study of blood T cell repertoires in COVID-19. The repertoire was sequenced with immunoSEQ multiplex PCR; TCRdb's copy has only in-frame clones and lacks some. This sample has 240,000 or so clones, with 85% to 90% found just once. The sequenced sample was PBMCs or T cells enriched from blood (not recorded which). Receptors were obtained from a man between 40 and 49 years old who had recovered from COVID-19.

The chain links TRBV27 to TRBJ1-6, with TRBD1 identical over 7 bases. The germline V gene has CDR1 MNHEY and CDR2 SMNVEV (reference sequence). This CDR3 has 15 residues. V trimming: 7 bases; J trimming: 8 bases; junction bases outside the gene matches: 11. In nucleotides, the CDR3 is TGTGCCAGCACCAAGGCCGGGACAGAGTATTCACCCCTCCACTTT. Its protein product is CASTKAGTEYSPLHF.

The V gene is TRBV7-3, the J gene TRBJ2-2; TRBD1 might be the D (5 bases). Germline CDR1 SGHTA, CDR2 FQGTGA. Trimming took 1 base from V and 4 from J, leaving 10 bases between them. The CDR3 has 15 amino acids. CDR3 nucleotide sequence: TGTGCCAGCAGCTTAATTTCAGGGTCCACCGGGGAGCTGTTTTTT. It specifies CASSLISGSTGELFF.

DNA of the CDR3: TGCAGCGGGGGACAGTCTAACTATGGCTACACCTTC. This sequence encodes CSGGQSNYGYTF. V and J are TRBV29-1 and TRBJ1-2, with TRBD1 matching over 7 bases. The CDR3 is 12 residues long. The germline V gene has CDR1 SQVTM and CDR2 ANQGSEA. With 7 bases clipped from V and 0 bases from J, the junction kept 2 bases outside the gene matches. The variable domain in full, completed from reference TRBV29-1 and TRBJ1-2, reads SAVISQKPSRDICQRGTSLTIQCQVDSQVTMMFWYRQQPGQSLTLIATANQGSEATYESGFVIDKFPISRPNLTFSTLTVSNMSPEDSSIYLCSGGQSNYGYTFGSGTRLTVV.

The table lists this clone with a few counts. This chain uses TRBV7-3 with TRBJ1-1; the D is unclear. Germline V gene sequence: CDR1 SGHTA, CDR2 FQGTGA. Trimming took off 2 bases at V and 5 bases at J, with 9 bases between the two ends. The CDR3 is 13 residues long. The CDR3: CASSLGERTEAFF. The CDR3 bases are TGTGCCAGCAGCTTAGGAGAGAGGACTGAAGCTTTCTTT. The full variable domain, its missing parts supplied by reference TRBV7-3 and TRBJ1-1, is GAGVSQTPSNKVTEKGKYVELRCDPISGHTALYWYRQSLGQGPEFLIYFQGTGAADDSGLPNDRFFAVRPEGSVSTLKIQRTERGDSAVYLCASSLGERTEAFFGQGTRLTVV.

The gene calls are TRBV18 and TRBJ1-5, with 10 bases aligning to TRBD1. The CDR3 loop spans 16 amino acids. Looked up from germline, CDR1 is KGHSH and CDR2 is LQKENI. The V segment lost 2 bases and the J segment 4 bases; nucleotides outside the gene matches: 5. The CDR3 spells CASSPTGTGENQPQHF. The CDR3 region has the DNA TGTGCCAGCTCACCAACGGGGACAGGGGAAAATCAGCCCCAGCATTTT.

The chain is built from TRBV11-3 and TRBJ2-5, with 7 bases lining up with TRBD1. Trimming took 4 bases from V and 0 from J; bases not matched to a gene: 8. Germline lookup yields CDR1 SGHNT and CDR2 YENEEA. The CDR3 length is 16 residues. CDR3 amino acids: CASSSGPGTDQETQYF. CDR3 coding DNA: TGTGCCAGCAGCTCTGGGCCGGGGACAGACCAAGAGACCCAGTACTTC.

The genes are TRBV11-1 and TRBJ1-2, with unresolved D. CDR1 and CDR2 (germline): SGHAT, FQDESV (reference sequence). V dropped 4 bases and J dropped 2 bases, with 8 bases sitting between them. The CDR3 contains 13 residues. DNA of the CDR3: TGTGCCAGCAGCTCCGACATGAACTATGGCTACACCTTC. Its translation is CASSSDMNYGYTF.

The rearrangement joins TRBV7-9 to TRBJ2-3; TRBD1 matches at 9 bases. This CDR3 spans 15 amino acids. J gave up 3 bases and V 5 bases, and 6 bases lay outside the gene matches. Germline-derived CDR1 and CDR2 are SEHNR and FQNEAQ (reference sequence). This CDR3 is CASSPGQGFTDTQYF. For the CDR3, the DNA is TGTGCCAGCAGCCCCGGACAGGGGTTTACAGATACGCAGTATTTT.

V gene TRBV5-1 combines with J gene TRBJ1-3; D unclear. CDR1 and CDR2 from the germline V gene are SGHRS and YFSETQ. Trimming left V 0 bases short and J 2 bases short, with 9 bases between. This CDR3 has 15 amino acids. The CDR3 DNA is TGCGCCAGCAGCTTGGGACGGACTACTGGAAACACCATATATTTT. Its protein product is CASSLGRTTGNTIYF.

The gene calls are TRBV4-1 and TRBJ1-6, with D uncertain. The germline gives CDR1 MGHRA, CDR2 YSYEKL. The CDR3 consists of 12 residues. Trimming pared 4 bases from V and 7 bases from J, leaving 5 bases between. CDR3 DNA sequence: TGCGCCAGCAGCCCCGTGAATTCACCCCTCCACTTT. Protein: CASSPVNSPLHF.

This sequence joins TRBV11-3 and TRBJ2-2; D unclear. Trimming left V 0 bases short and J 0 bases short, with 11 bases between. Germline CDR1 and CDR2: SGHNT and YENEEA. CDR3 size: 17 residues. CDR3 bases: TGTGCCAGCAGCTTAGATCTTTTTTTTGCGAACACCGGGGAGCTGTTTTTT. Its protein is CASSLDLFFANTGELFF.

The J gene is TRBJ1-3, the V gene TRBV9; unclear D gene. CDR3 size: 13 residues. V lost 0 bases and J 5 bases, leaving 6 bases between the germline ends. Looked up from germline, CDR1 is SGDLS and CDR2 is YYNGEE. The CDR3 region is CASSVAGRNTIYF. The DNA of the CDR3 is TGTGCCAGCAGCGTAGCCGGGAGAAACACCATATATTTT.

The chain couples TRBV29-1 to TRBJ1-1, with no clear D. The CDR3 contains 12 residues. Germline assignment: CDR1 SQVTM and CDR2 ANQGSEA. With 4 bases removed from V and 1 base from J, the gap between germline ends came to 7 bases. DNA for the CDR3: TGCAGCGTTGGCGGGGAGAACACTGAAGCTTTCTTT. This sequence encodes CSVGGENTEAFF. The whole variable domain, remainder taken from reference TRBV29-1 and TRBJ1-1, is SAVISQKPSRDICQRGTSLTIQCQVDSQVTMMFWYRQQPGQSLTLIATANQGSEATYESGFVIDKFPISRPNLTFSTLTVSNMSPEDSSIYLCSVGGENTEAFFGQGTRLTVV.

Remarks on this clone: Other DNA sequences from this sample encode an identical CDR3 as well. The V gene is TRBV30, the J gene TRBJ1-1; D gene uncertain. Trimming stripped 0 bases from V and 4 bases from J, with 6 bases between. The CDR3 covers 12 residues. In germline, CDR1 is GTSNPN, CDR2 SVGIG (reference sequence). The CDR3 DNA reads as TGTGCCTGGAGTGTCAGAGGCACTGAAGCTTTCTTT. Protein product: CAWSVRGTEAFF.

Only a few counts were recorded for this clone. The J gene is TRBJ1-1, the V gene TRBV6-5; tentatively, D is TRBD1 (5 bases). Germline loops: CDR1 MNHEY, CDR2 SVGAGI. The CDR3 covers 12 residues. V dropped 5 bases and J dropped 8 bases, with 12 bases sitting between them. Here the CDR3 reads CASSPGGGEAFF. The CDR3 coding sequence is TGTGCCAGCAGTCCGGGGGGAGGAGAAGCTTTCTTT.

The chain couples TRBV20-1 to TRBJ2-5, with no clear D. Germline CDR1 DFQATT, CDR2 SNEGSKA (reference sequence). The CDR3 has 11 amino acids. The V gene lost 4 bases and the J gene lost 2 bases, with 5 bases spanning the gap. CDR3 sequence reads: CSAKAQETQYF. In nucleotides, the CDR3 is TGCAGTGCTAAAGCACAAGAGACCCAGTACTTC.

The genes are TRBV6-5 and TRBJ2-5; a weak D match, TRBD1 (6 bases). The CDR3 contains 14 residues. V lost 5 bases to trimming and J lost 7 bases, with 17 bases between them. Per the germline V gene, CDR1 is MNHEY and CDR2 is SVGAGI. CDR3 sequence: CASSQTGVQGTQYF. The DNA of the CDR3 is TGTGCCAGCAGTCAGACCGGGGTACAGGGGACCCAGTACTTC.

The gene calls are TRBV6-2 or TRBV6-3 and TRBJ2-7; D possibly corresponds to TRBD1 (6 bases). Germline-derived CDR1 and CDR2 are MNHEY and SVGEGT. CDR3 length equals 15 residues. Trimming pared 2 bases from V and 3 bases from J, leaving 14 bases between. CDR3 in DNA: TGTGCCAGCAGTTACGTGGGGACACCACTCTACGAGCAGTACTTC. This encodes CASSYVGTPLYEQYF.

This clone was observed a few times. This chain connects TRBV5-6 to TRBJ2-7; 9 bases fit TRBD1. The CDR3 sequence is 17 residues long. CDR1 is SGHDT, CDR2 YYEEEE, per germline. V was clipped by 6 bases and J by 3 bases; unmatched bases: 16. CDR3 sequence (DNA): TGTGCCAGCAACGAAGCGGGACAGGGTGTTCGTGGCTACGAGCAGTACTTC. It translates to CASNEAGQGVRGYEQYF.

CDR3 nucleotide sequence: TGTGCCAGCAGCACACCCAGGGGGCTCTACGAGCAGTACTTC. Translation: CASSTPRGLYEQYF. V gene TRBV11-3 combines with J gene TRBJ2-7; 8 bases fit TRBD1. The V segment lost 5 bases and the J segment 3 bases; nucleotides outside the gene matches: 6. This CDR3 has 14 amino acids. CDR1 and CDR2 (germline): SGHNT, YENEEA.

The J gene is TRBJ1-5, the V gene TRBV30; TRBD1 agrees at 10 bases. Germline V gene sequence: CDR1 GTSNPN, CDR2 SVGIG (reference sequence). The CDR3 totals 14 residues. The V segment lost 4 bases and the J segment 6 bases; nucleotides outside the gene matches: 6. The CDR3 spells CAWKTGQGGQPQHF. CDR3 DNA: TGTGCCTGGAAGACCGGACAGGGGGGTCAGCCCCAGCATTTT.

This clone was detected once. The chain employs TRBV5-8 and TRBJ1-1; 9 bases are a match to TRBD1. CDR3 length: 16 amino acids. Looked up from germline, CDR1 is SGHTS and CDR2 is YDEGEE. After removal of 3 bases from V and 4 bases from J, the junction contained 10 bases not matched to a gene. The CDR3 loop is CASSWRKGQGSTEAFF. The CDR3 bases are TGTGCCAGCAGCTGGAGGAAGGGACAGGGAAGCACTGAAGCTTTCTTT.

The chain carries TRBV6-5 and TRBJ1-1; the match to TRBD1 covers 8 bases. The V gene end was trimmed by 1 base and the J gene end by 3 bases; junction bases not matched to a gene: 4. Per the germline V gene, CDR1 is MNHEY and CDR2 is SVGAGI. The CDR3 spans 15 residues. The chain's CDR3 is CASSYFKTGDTEAFF. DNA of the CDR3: TGTGCCAGCAGTTACTTCAAGACAGGGGACACTGAAGCTTTCTTT.

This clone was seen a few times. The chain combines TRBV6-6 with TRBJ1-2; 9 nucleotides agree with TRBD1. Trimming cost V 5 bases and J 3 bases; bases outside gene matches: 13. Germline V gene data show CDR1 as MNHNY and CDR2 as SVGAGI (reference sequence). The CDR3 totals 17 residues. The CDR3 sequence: CASSPPGTGSVYYGYTF. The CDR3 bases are TGTGCCAGCAGTCCCCCCGGGACAGGGTCGGTCTACTATGGCTACACCTTC.

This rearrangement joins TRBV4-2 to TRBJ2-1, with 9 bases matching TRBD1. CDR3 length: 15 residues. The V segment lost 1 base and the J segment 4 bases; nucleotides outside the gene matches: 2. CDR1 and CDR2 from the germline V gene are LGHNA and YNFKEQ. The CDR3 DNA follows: TGTGCCAGCAGCCAAGGAGGGACAGGGTACAATGAGCAGTTCTTC. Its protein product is CASSQGGTGYNEQFF.

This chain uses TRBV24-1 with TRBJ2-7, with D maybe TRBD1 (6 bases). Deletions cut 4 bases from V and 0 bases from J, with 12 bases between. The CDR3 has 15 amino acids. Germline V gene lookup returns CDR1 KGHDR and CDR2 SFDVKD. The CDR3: CATSDGRGRSYEQYF. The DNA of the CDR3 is TGTGCCACCAGTGACGGCAGGGGACGCTCCTACGAGCAGTACTTC.

The CDR3, as DNA: TGTGCCTGGAGTTTGCCTCTGGCTCGCACTGAAGCTTTCTTT. Its translation: CAWSLPLARTEAFF. The rearrangement links TRBV30 to TRBJ1-1; D not certain. The germline V gene has CDR1 GTSNPN and CDR2 SVGIG (reference sequence). V was clipped by 2 bases and J by 4 bases, with 14 bases between them. This CDR3 is 14 amino acids long.